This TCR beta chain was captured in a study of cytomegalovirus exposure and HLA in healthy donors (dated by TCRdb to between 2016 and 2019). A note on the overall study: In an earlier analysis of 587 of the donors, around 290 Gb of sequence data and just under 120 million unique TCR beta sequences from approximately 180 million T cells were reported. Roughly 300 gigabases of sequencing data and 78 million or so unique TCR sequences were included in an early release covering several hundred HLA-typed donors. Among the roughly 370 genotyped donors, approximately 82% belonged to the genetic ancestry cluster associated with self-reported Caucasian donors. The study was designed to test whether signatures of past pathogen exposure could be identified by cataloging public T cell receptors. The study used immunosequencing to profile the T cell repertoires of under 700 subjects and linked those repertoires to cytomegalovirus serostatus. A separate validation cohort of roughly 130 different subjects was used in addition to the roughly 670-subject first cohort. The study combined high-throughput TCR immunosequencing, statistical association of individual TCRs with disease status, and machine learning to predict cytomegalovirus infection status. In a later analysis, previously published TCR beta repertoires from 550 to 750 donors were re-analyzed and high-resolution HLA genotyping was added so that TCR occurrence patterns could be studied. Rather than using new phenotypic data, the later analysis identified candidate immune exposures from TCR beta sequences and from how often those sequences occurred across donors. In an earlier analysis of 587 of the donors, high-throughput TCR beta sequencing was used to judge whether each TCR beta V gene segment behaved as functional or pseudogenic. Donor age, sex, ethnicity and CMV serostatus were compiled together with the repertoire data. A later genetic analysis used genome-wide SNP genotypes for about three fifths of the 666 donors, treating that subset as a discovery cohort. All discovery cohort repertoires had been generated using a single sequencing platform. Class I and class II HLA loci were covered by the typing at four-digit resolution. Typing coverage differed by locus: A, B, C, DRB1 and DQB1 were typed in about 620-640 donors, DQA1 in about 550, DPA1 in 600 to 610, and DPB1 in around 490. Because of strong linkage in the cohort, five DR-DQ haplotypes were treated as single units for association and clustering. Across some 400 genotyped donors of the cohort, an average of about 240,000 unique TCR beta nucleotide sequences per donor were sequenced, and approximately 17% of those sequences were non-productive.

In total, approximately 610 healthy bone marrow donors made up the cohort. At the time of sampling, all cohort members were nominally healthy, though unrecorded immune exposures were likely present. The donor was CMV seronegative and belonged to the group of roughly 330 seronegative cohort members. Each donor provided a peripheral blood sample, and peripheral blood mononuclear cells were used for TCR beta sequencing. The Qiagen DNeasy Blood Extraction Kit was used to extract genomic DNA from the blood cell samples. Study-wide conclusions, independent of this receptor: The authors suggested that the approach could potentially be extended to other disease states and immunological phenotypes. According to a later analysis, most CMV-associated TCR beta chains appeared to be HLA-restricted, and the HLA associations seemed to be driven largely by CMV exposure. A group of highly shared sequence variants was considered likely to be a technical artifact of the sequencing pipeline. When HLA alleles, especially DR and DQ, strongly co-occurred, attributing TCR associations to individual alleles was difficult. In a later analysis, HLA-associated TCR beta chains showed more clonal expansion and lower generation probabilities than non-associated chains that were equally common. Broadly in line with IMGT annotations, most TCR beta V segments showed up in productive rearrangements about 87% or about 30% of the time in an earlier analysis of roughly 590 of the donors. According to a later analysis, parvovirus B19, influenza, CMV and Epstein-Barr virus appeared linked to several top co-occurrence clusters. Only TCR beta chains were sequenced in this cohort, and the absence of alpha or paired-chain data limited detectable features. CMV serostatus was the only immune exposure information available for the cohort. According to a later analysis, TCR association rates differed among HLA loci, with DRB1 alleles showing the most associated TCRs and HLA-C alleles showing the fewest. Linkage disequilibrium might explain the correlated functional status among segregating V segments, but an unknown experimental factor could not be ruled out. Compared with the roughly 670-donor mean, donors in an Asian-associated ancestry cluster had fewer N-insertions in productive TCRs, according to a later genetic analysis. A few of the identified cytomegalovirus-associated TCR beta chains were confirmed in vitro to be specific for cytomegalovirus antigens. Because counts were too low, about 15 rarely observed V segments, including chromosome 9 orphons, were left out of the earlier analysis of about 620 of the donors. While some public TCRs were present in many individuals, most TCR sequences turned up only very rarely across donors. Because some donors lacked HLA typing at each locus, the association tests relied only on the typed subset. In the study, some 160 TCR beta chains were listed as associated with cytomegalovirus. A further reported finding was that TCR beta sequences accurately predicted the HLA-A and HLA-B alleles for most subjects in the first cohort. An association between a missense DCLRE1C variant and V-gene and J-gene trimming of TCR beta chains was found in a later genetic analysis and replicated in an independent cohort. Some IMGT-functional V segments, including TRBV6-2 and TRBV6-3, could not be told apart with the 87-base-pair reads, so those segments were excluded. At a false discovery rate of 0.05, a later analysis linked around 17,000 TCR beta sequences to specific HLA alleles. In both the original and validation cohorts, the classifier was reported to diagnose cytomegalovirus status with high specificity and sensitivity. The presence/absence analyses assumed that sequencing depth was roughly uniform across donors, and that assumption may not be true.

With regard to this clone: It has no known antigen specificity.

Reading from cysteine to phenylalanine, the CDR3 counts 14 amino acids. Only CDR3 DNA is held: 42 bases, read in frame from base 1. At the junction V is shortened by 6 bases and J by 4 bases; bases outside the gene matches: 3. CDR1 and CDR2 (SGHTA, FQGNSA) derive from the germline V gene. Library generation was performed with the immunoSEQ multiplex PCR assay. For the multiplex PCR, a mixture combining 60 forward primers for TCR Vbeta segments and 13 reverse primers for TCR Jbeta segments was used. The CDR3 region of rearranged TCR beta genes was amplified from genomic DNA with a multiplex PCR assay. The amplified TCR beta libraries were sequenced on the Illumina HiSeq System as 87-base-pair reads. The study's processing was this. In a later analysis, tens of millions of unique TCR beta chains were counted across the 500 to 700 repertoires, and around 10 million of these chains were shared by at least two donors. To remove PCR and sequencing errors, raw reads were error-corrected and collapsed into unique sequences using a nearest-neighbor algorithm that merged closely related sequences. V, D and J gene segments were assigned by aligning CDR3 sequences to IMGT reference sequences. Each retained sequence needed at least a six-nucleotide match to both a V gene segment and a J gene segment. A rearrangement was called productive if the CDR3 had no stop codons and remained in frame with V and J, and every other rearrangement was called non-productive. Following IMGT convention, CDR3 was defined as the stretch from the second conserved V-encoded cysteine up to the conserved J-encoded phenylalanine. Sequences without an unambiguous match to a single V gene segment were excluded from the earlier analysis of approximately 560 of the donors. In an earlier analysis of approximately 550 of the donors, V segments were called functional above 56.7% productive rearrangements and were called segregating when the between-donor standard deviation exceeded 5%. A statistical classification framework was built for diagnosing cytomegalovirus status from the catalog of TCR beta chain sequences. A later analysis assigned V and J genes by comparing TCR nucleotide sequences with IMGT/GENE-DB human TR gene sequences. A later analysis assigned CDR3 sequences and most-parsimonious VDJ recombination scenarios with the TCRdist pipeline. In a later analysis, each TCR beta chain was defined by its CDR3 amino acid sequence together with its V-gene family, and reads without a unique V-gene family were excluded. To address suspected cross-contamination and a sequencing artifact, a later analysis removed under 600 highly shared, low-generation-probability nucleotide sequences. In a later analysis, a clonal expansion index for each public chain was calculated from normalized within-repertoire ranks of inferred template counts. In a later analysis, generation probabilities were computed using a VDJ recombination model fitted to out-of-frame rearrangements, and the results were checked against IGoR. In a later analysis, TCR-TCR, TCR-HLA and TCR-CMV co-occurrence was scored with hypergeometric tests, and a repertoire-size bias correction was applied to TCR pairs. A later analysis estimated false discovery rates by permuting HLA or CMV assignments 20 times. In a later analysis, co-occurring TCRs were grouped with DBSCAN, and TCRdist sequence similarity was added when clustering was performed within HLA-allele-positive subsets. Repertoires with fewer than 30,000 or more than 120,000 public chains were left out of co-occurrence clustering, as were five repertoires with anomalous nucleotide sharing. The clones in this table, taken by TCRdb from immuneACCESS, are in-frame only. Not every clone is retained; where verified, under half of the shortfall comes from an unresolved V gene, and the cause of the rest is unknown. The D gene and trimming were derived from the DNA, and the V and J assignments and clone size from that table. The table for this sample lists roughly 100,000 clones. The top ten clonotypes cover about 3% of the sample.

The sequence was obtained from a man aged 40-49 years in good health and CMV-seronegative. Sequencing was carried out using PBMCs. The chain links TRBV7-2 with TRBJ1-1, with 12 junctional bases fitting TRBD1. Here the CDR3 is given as CASRGQGAITEAFF. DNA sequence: TGTGCCAGCAGGGGACAGGGGGCCATCACTGAAGCTTTCTTT.